A selection of T cell receptor beta chains follows, all from one sample in a study of blood T cell repertoires in COVID-19. Sequencing was performed with immunoSEQ multiplex PCR; in TCRdb, only in-frame clones are kept and a portion is missing. The table lists roughly 320,000 clones, approximately 90% of them singletons, with almost 4% in the top ten. Sequences were obtained from PBMCs or T cells enriched from blood (not recorded which). The receptors here all came from a woman aged 30 to 39 who had been exposed to COVID-19. Both conserved end residues are part of each CDR3. The order of the fields is D gene, clone size, V gene, J gene, CDR3 protein, CDR3 DNA. The D gene is left open where the match is weak. Size is omitted from some rows. Given values are once, few, many or a class for expanded clones.

.	.	TRBV9	TRBJ1-6	CASSVAATGRNSPLHF	TGTGCCAGCAGCGTAGCGGCAACAGGAAGAAATTCACCCCTCCACTTT
TRBD2	once	TRBV19	TRBJ2-1	CASSIDRLAHMNEQFF	TGTGCCAGTAGTATAGATCGACTAGCCCATATGAATGAGCAGTTCTTC
.	.	TRBV27	TRBJ2-7	CASSFRGYEPYEQYF	TGTGCCAGCAGTTTCCGCGGTTACGAGCCCTACGAGCAGTACTTC
TRBD1	.	TRBV3-1/TRBV3-2	TRBJ2-7	CASSQGYGTGGYEQYF	TGTGCCAGCAGCCAAGGGTACGGGACAGGGGGCTACGAGCAGTACTTC
TRBD2	.	TRBV3-1/TRBV3-2	TRBJ2-7	CASRGEGTWANSYEQYF	TGTGCCAGCAGAGGGGAGGGGACCTGGGCCAACTCCTACGAGCAGTACTTC
.	.	TRBV12-3/TRBV12-4	TRBJ1-4	CASSPQGGEKLFF	TGTGCCAGCAGTCCCCAGGGAGGGGAAAAACTGTTTTTT
TRBD1	.	TRBV3-1/TRBV3-2	TRBJ2-7	CASSQDGGTGSYEQYF	TGTGCCAGCAGCCAAGATGGGGGGACAGGGTCCTACGAGCAGTACTTC
.	.	TRBV19	TRBJ1-6	CASSSRDTYNSPLHF	TGTGCCAGTAGCTCTCGGGACACCTATAATTCACCCCTCCACTTT
.	.	TRBV12-5	TRBJ1-1	CASAITGTFVAMNTEAFF	TGTGCTAGTGCAATTACAGGGACCTTCGTTGCCATGAACACTGAAGCTTTCTTT
.	once	TRBV11-3	TRBJ2-3	CASSLDPYSDTQYF	TGTGCCAGCAGCTTAGATCCCTATTCAGATACGCAGTATTTT
TRBD2	.	TRBV4-2	TRBJ2-1	CASSQETSGVYNEQFF	TGTGCCAGCAGCCAAGAAACTAGCGGGGTTTACAATGAGCAGTTCTTC
.	.	TRBV11-1	TRBJ2-7	CASSARGQGIDEQYF	TGTGCCAGCAGCGCGAGGGGCCAGGGGATCGACGAGCAGTACTTC
TRBD1	.	TRBV19	TRBJ1-5	CASSITGTGNQPQHF	TGTGCCAGTAGTATAACGGGGACAGGCAATCAGCCCCAGCATTTT
TRBD1	.	TRBV13	TRBJ2-5	CASSQRTGGTKETQYF	TGTGCCAGCAGCCAGAGGACAGGGGGGACCAAAGAGACCCAGTACTTC
TRBD1	.	TRBV5-1	TRBJ2-7	CASSPGTGGNEQYF	TGCGCCAGCAGCCCCGGGACAGGGGGAAACGAGCAGTACTTC
.	.	TRBV6-5	TRBJ1-2	CASSYSRELGYGYTF	TGTGCCAGCAGTTACTCGAGGGAATTGGGCTATGGCTACACCTTC
.	.	TRBV25-1	TRBJ2-6	CASSVGQKFSGANVLTF	TGTGCCAGCAGTGTTGGACAGAAGTTCTCTGGGGCCAACGTCCTGACTTTC
.	.	TRBV25-1	TRBJ2-1	CASSDHRRGGANEQFF	TGTGCCAGCAGTGATCACCGGCGGGGCGGTGCGAATGAGCAGTTCTTC
TRBD2	.	TRBV11-1	TRBJ2-3	CASTRRGAHTDTQYF	TGTGCCAGCACCCGGCGGGGGGCCCACACAGATACGCAGTATTTT
.	.	TRBV3-1/TRBV3-2	TRBJ1-6	CASSQERAGDTHF	TGTGCCAGCAGCCAAGAGAGGGCCGGGGACACCCACTTT
TRBD1	.	TRBV5-1	TRBJ1-1	CASSSGGTGNTEAFF	TGCGCCAGCAGCTCCGGGGGGACAGGGAACACTGAAGCTTTCTTT
.	.	TRBV12-5	TRBJ1-6	CASGLGQDNSPLHF	TGTGCTAGTGGTTTGGGACAAGATAATTCACCCCTCCACTTT